The 5 T cell receptor beta chains below come from one sample, sequenced in a study of T cell changes during pregnancy in multiple sclerosis. Measured with immunoSEQ multiplex PCR; TCRdb has only the in-frame clones, and not every one. This table has 100,000 or so clones, about 94% appearing once. Sequenced material: peripheral blood, taken after pregnancy. The receptors come from a female donor in good health, enrolled as a control in a pregnancy study.

The chain combines TRBV18 with TRBJ1-4, with 7 bases fitting TRBD1. Germline V gives CDR1 KGHSH, CDR2 LQKENI. J was trimmed by 5 bases and V by 8 bases; bases with no gene match: 8. The CDR3 has 14 residues. The CDR3 spells CASTVSQGNEKLFF. The CDR3 DNA is TGTGCCAGCACCGTATCACAGGGGAATGAAAAACTGTTTTTT.

The chain carries TRBV5-6 and TRBJ2-5; D possibly corresponds to TRBD1 (5 bases). The J call could be wrong; TRBJ2-7 is a better fit for the DNA end. CDR1 and CDR2 from the germline V gene are SGHDT and YYEEEE. The CDR3 has 14 amino acids. CDR3 sequence reads: CASSLGGHGSEQYF. The CDR3 region has the DNA TGTGCCAGCAGCTTGGGAGGACATGGCTCCGAGCAGTACTTC.

The chain carries TRBV7-9 and TRBJ1-1, with 9 bases identical to TRBD1. The CDR3 runs 17 residues. V shed 5 bases and J 5 bases; nucleotides not matched to a gene: 15. The germline CDR1 and CDR2 sequences are SEHNR and FQNEAQ (reference sequence). The chain's CDR3 is CASSPMGTGTESTEAFF. CDR3 bases: TGTGCCAGCAGCCCTATGGGGACAGGGACGGAAAGTACTGAAGCTTTCTTT.

The rearrangement joins TRBV6-1 to TRBJ1-4; D gene uncertain. V was clipped by 3 bases and J by 2 bases, with 7 bases between them. The CDR3 covers 14 residues. Germline lookup yields CDR1 MNHNS and CDR2 SASEGT. The CDR3 spells CASSERSTNEKLFF. DNA for the CDR3: TGTGCCAGCAGTGAGCGGTCCACTAATGAAAAACTGTTTTTT.

The rearrangement links TRBV10-3 to TRBJ2-7, with D unresolved. The germline CDR1 and CDR2 sequences are ENHRY and SYGVKD. The germline V and J ends were trimmed by 2 bases and 2 bases, with 10 bases remaining between them. The CDR3 contains 14 residues. This CDR3 reads CAISELGAPYEQYF. CDR3 coding DNA: TGTGCCATCAGTGAGCTCGGAGCACCCTACGAGCAGTACTTC.